What follows describes a single T cell receptor (beta chain). J gave up 4 bases and V 0 bases, and 3 bases lay outside the gene matches. This CDR3 has 15 amino acids. The germline V gene has CDR1 SEHNR and CDR2 FQNEAQ (reference sequence). The sample belongs to a study of blood T cell repertoires in COVID-19. At the level of the study: The study drew acute and convalescent COVID-19 samples from the United States, Italy and Spain.

Original processing notes: Amplified reference gene primers provided the basis for estimating nucleated cell counts. The method was immunoSEQ multiplex PCR; TCRdb's version includes in-frame clones alone and lacks a portion of them. V and J calls and clone size are as listed in that table; D and trimming were resolved from the DNA. This table has fewer than 200,000 clones, about 87% appearing once. The sequence was collected from a woman of 80 years or more with COVID-19, enrolled during active disease. The material sequenced was peripheral blood. The rearrangement links TRBV7-9 to TRBJ1-1, with 9 nucleotides matching TRBD1. The CDR3 loop reads CASSLAGTGFTEAFF. The CDR3, as DNA: TGTGCCAGCAGCTTAGCTGGGACAGGGTTCACTGAAGCTTTCTTT. The full variable domain, its missing parts supplied by reference TRBV7-9 and TRBJ1-1, is DTGVSQNPRHKITKRGQNVTFRCDPISEHNRLYWYRQTLGQGPEFLTYFQNEAQLEKSRLLSDRFSAERPKGSFSTLEIQRTEQGDSAMYLCASSLAGTGFTEAFFGQGTRLTVV.